The present TCR beta chain was sequenced within a study of blood T cell repertoires in COVID-19. On the study more broadly: The cDNA or gDNA used as material had been derived from T cells, B-cell-depleted T cells, or PBMCs.

The repertoire was sequenced with immunoSEQ multiplex PCR; TCRdb's copy has only in-frame clones and lacks some. Of under 250,000 clones in the sample, around 82% were seen once. The V end lost 0 bases, the J end lost 7 bases, and 10 bases lay between the germline ends. This CDR3 contains 13 residues. The germline V gene encodes CDR1 SGHRS and CDR2 YFSETQ. This sequence was found in a woman in her sixties with acute or convalescent COVID-19. Sequencing used peripheral blood. The chain joins TRBV5-1 to TRBJ1-2; weak D call: TRBD1 (5 bases). CDR3 sequence (DNA): TGCGCCAGCAGCTTGGAGGGGTCAGGTGGCTACACCTTC. Encoded protein: CASSLEGSGGYTF.